This entry lists 8 T cell receptor beta chains sequenced from one sample in a study of T cell responses to AZD1222 COVID-19 vaccine. Libraries were prepared by immunoSEQ multiplex PCR; TCRdb keeps only in-frame clonotypes and omits some of them. The data show over 100,000 clones, around nine tenths seen once. The sample was peripheral blood, taken on day 0 of AZD1222 vaccination. These receptors were collected from an adult in good health.

The chain links TRBV3-1 (or the pseudogene TRBV3-2) to TRBJ1-4, with a tentative D call TRBD1 (6 bases). This CDR3 is built from 16 residues. Deletions cut 4 bases from V and 5 bases from J, with 17 bases between. Germline loops: CDR1 LGHDT, CDR2 YNNKEL (reference sequence). DNA of the CDR3: TGTGCCAGCAGCCGAGGACAGCCAGAATTAAATGAAAAACTGTTTTTT. Translated: CASSRGQPELNEKLFF.

The V and J genes are TRBV6-6 and TRBJ1-6, with 9 bases that match TRBD1. Germline trimming cut 6 bases from V and 7 bases from J; bases unmatched to any gene: 7. Germline CDR1 MNHNY, CDR2 SVGAGI (reference sequence). This CDR3 comprises 15 residues. The CDR3: CASSWDRAENSPLHF. The DNA for the CDR3 is TGTGCCAGCAGCTGGGACAGGGCTGAGAATTCACCCCTCCACTTT.

This chain uses TRBV7-2 with TRBJ1-6, with 7 nucleotides matching TRBD1. The CDR3 has 15 amino acids. Trimming cost V 1 base and J 7 bases; bases outside gene matches: 4. Germline lookup yields CDR1 SGHTA and CDR2 FQGNSA. The CDR3 loop is CASSLEQGRNSPLHF. For the CDR3, the DNA is TGTGCCAGCAGCTTAGAACAGGGGCGAAATTCACCCCTCCACTTT.

The chain combines TRBV19 with TRBJ1-3; maybe TRBD1 (5 bases). Trimming cost V 6 bases and J 0 bases, with 15 bases left between them. CDR1 is LNHDA and CDR2 is SQIVND in the germline V gene (reference sequence). The CDR3 consists of 16 residues. The DNA of the CDR3 is TGTGCCAGTAGCCAAGGGGTACGAAGCTCTGGAAACACCATATATTTT. Amino acid sequence: CASSQGVRSSGNTIYF.

The genes are TRBV18 and TRBJ1-5; 7 nucleotides align to TRBD1. J was trimmed by 4 bases and V by 0 bases; bases with no gene match: 3. The CDR3 spans 15 residues. CDR1 is KGHSH and CDR2 is LQKENI in the germline V gene. DNA of the CDR3: TGTGCCAGCTCACCACCGGGGACAGAGAATCAGCCCCAGCATTTT. Translating gives CASSPPGTENQPQHF. The variable domain in full, completed from reference TRBV18 and TRBJ1-5, reads NAGVMQNPRHLVRRRGQEARLRCSPMKGHSHVYWYRQLPEEGLKFMVYLQKENIIDESGMPKERFSAEFPKEGPSILRIQQVVRGDSAAYFCASSPPGTENQPQHFGDGTRLSIL.

The V call is TRBV14, the J call TRBJ2-1; 11 positions agree with TRBD2. V was pared by 1 base and J by 3 bases, with 2 bases of the junction left unmatched. Germline V gene sequence: CDR1 SGHDN, CDR2 FVKESK. The CDR3 contains 16 residues. The CDR3, as DNA: TGTGCCAGCAGCCAAGTAGCGGGAGGGGGCTACAATGAGCAGTTCTTC. This encodes CASSQVAGGGYNEQFF.

The gene calls are TRBV7-2 and TRBJ2-3; 7 positions match TRBD2. The V gene end was trimmed by 1 base and the J gene end by 7 bases; junction bases not matched to a gene: 8. Germline V lookup: CDR1 SGHTA, CDR2 FQGNSA. The CDR3 runs to 15 residues. The CDR3 spells CASSLEAGVRNTQYF. In DNA, the CDR3 is TGTGCCAGCAGCTTAGAGGCGGGAGTTAGAAATACGCAGTATTTT.

The rearrangement links TRBV30 to TRBJ1-4, with D hard to call. The V gene lost 0 bases and the J gene lost 10 bases, with 21 bases spanning the gap. The CDR3 spans 16 residues. From germline, CDR1 is GTSNPN and CDR2 SVGIG (reference sequence). DNA of the CDR3: TGTGCCTGGAGTGTAAGGTCTACAGCGGGGAGTGGAAAACTGTTTTTT. This sequence encodes CAWSVRSTAGSGKLFF.